The present TCR beta chain was sequenced within a study of CD4 and CD8 cells across lung adenocarcinoma regions. Each CDR3 protein gets one entry after TCRdb re-called the PCR reads with MiXCR. Here the sample spans roughly 13,000 distinct CDR3 sequences, around three fifths being singletons. The patients had localized lung adenocarcinoma, a non-small cell subtype. CDR3 size: 16 residues. V shed 4 bases and J shed 10 bases, with 23 bases lying between them. Germline V gives CDR1 MNHNS, CDR2 SASEGT. This receptor was obtained from a female donor with lung adenocarcinoma. The CD4 and CD8 labels of this study may be unreliable. The chain uses TRBV6-1 and TRBJ2-4; D tentatively fits TRBD1 or TRBD2 (5 bases each). Sequenced: CD8+ T cells from the margin of a lung tumor. The CDR3 DNA reads as TGTGCCAGCAGTGCTACGGGGCTGTCAACCACAGATATTCAGTACTTC. The encoded protein is CASSATGLSTTDIQYF.